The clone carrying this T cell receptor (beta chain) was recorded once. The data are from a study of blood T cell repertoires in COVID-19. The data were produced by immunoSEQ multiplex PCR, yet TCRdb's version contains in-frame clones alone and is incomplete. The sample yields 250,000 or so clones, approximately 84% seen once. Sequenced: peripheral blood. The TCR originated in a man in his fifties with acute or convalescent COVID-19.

CDR3 residues: CAIGEGQPVPYNEQFF. The CDR3 coding sequence is TGTGCCATCGGGGAGGGACAACCAGTTCCCTACAATGAGCAGTTCTTC. The genes are TRBV10-3 and TRBJ2-1, with a weak D call TRBD2 (7 bases). CDR1 and CDR2 (germline): ENHRY, SYGVKD. This CDR3 has 16 residues. Trimming stripped 8 bases from V and 2 bases from J, with 19 bases between.